Listed below are T cell receptor beta chains from one sample, sequenced in a study of PD-L1 blockade in urothelial cancer. Assay used: immunoSEQ multiplex PCR; TCRdb lists only in-frame clones, some missing. This sample yields about 71,000 clones, of which about 89% are seen a single time; around 3.3% belongs to the top ten. The sequences come from PBMCs, collected around atezolizumab (anti-PD-L1) treatment. These TCRs come from a man aged 60-69 years with urothelial cancer. Each CDR3 is given with its conserved first and last residue. The D gene is left open where the match is weak. Rows give clone size only sometimes, using once, few, many, or a class for an expanded clone.

v_call,d_call,j_call,clone_size,cdr3_aa,cdr3_nt
TRBV19,-,TRBJ2-5,-,CASRPGLGETQYF,TGTGCCAGTAGACCAGGACTCGGTGAGACCCAGTACTTC
TRBV11-1,TRBD2,TRBJ2-2,-,CASSLPETSPPGELFF,TGTGCCAGCAGCTTACCAGAGACTAGCCCCCCCGGGGAGCTGTTTTTT
TRBV5-1,-,TRBJ2-1,-,CASARNLALRFEQFF,TGCGCCAGCGCCCGCAACCTAGCGTTAAGGTTTGAGCAGTTCTTC
TRBV7-3,-,TRBJ1-1,medium-sized,CASSLHQGRAEAFF,TGTGCCAGCAGCTTACACCAGGGAAGGGCTGAAGCTTTCTTT
TRBV6-5,TRBD1,TRBJ1-2,-,CASSPGTGGYGYTF,TGTGCCAGCAGTCCCGGGACAGGCGGCTATGGCTACACCTTC
TRBV21-1,-,TRBJ1-4,few,CASSKRTGNNEKLFF,TGTGCCAGCAGCAAACGCACAGGGAATAATGAAAAACTGTTTTTT
TRBV5-1,-,TRBJ1-1,-,CASSLAQGSTEAFF,TGCGCCAGCAGCTTGGCCCAGGGGAGCACTGAAGCTTTCTTT
TRBV6-4,-,TRBJ1-1,-,CASRGTDMNTEAFF,TGTGCCAGCAGAGGGACTGATATGAACACTGAAGCTTTCTTT
TRBV21-1,-,TRBJ1-5,-,CASRVPTTNSSNQPQHF,TGTGCCAGCAGAGTACCGACTACTAATAGTAGCAATCAGCCCCAGCATTTT
TRBV6-4,-,TRBJ2-1,-,CASSERRGHYNEQFF,TGTGCCAGCAGTGAACGGCGAGGACACTACAATGAGCAGTTCTTC
TRBV28,TRBD1,TRBJ1-2,-,CASSFLSGGLYGYTF,TGTGCCAGCAGTTTTCTCTCAGGGGGCCTCTATGGCTACACCTTC
TRBV6-6,TRBD2,TRBJ2-1,-,CASRILAGAYNEQFF,TGTGCCAGCAGGATTCTAGCGGGAGCCTACAATGAGCAGTTCTTC
TRBV7-9,-,TRBJ1-3,-,CASSPGQGTSGNTIYF,TGTGCCAGCAGCCCCGGGCAGGGGACGAGTGGAAACACCATATATTTT
TRBV19,-,TRBJ1-1,-,CASNPGPYGGVNTEAFF,TGTGCCAGTAACCCCGGGCCGTACGGGGGGGTGAACACTGAAGCTTTCTTT
TRBV28,-,TRBJ2-1,-,CASGRPSSYNEQFF,TGTGCCAGCGGGAGACCTAGCTCCTACAATGAGCAGTTCTTC
TRBV7-2,-,TRBJ1-3,-,CASSLRGAGGNTIYF,TGTGCCAGCAGCTTACGGGGGGCTGGTGGAAACACCATATATTTT
TRBV18,-,TRBJ2-7,-,CASSPPGRQGNEQYF,TGTGCCAGCTCACCACCAGGTCGGCAGGGGAACGAGCAGTACTTC
TRBV25-1,-,TRBJ2-7,-,CASSVDRLLYEQYF,TGTGCCAGCAGTGTAGACAGGCTGTTATACGAGCAGTACTTC
TRBV7-6,-,TRBJ2-3,-,CASSLYKGTDTQYF,TGTGCCAGCAGCTTATATAAGGGGACAGATACGCAGTATTTT
TRBV7-9,-,TRBJ2-6,-,CASSLARSPSGANVLTF,TGTGCCAGCAGCTTAGCCAGAAGTCCCTCTGGGGCCAACGTCCTGACTTTC
TRBV18,TRBD2,TRBJ2-2,-,CASSPSLAGGTGELFF,TGTGCCAGCTCACCCTCACTAGCGGGCGGCACCGGGGAGCTGTTTTTT
TRBV18,-,TRBJ2-7,-,CASSQPGVNEQYF,TGTGCCAGCTCACAGCCAGGGGTGAACGAGCAGTACTTC
TRBV19,TRBD1,TRBJ1-2,-,CASSPTGGPPYGYTF,TGTGCCAGTAGTCCGACAGGGGGTCCTCCCTATGGCTACACCTTC
TRBV6-6,TRBD2,TRBJ2-2,-,CASSYSASGTGELFF,TGTGCCAGCAGTTACTCAGCTAGCGGGACCGGGGAGCTGTTTTTT
TRBV6-5,-,TRBJ1-3,-,CASSYSGEVSGNTIYF,TGTGCCAGCAGTTACTCCGGGGAAGTCTCTGGAAACACCATATATTTT
TRBV6-6,TRBD1,TRBJ2-7,-,CASSGTGGLTYEQYF,TGTGCCAGCAGCGGGACAGGCGGCCTCACTTACGAGCAGTACTTC
TRBV6-1,TRBD1,TRBJ2-7,-,CASSGGTGREYDEQYF,TGTGCCAGCAGTGGTGGGACAGGGCGGGAGTATGACGAGCAGTACTTC
TRBV5-1,-,TRBJ1-2,few,CASSLEAGSTYGYTF,TGCGCCAGCAGCTTGGAGGCAGGGTCAACCTATGGCTACACCTTC
TRBV5-4,TRBD2,TRBJ2-5,-,CASSTPGTSGGGTQYF,TGTGCCAGCAGCACACCCGGGACTAGCGGGGGGGGGACCCAGTACTTC
TRBV5-4,-,TRBJ2-1,-,CASSSPQGDRVNEQFF,TGTGCCAGCAGCTCCCCGCAAGGGGATCGTGTCAATGAGCAGTTCTTC
TRBV6-5,-,TRBJ1-1,once,CASTQGNTEAFF,TGTGCCAGCACGCAGGGGAACACTGAAGCTTTCTTT
TRBV6-5,-,TRBJ1-1,few,CDTPGGNTEAFF,TGTGACACGCCGGGGGGGAACACTGAAGCTTTCTTT
TRBV6-4,-,TRBJ2-3,-,CASSDSGGAADTQYF,TGTGCCAGCAGTGACTCGGGCGGGGCTGCAGATACGCAGTATTTT
TRBV2,-,TRBJ1-1,-,CASRGNQGTRGTEAFF,TGTGCCAGCAGAGGTAACCAGGGGACCCGAGGCACTGAAGCTTTCTTT
TRBV5-4,-,TRBJ1-2,-,CASSLDRSGYGYTF,TGTGCCAGCAGCTTGGACCGCTCGGGCTATGGCTACACCTTC
TRBV29-1,TRBD1,TRBJ1-4,-,CSVSQGAYEKLFF,TGCAGCGTTTCCCAGGGGGCGTATGAAAAACTGTTTTTT
TRBV30,TRBD2,TRBJ2-3,-,CAWSQGLATDTQYF,TGTGCCTGGAGTCAGGGACTAGCGACTGATACGCAGTATTTT
TRBV19,-,TRBJ2-3,-,CASSSHGGGADTQYF,TGTGCCAGTAGTTCTCATGGAGGTGGGGCAGATACGCAGTATTTT
TRBV5-6,-,TRBJ1-2,-,CASSLGLTYGYTF,TGTGCCAGCAGCTTGGGGTTAACTTATGGCTACACCTTC
TRBV7-9,-,TRBJ2-5,-,CASGLREIQETQYF,TGTGCCAGCGGTCTCCGGGAGATTCAAGAGACCCAGTACTTC
TRBV19,-,TRBJ2-1,-,CASSGGISYNEQFF,TGTGCCAGTAGTGGGGGGATTAGCTACAATGAGCAGTTCTTC
TRBV4-1,TRBD1,TRBJ1-1,few,CASSQEGTGDAAFF,TGCGCCAGCAGCCAAGAAGGGACAGGGGATGCAGCTTTCTTT
TRBV14,-,TRBJ1-1,few,CASSQGLYTEAFF,TGTGCCAGCAGCCAAGGTCTTTACACTGAAGCTTTCTTT
TRBV19,-,TRBJ1-2,once,CASSISDSGGYTF,TGTGCCAGTAGTATTTCGGATTCAGGGGGCTACACCTTC
TRBV5-4,-,TRBJ1-2,-,CASSLWRSPAGGYTF,TGTGCCAGCAGCCTATGGCGCTCCCCAGCGGGGGGCTACACCTTC
TRBV28,-,TRBJ1-4,-,CASSRESLGVEKLFF,TGTGCCAGCAGCAGAGAGTCCCTCGGGGTTGAAAAACTGTTTTTT
TRBV19,TRBD1,TRBJ1-3,-,CASTGGVGNTIYF,TGTGCCAGTACAGGGGGCGTCGGAAACACCATATATTTT
TRBV5-1,TRBD1,TRBJ2-7,-,CASSGPAGTDSYEQYF,TGCGCCAGCAGCGGCCCGGCCGGGACAGACTCCTACGAGCAGTACTTC
TRBV6-6,-,TRBJ1-3,-,CASSYSEQRNTIYF,TGTGCCAGCAGTTACTCGGAACAGCGAAACACCATATATTTT
TRBV29-1,-,TRBJ1-3,few,CSVVTGSTGNTIYF,TGCAGCGTTGTAACCGGGTCCACTGGAAACACCATATATTTT
TRBV29-1,TRBD1,TRBJ1-5,-,CSVQTGGRQPQHF,TGCAGCGTCCAGACAGGGGGGAGACAGCCCCAGCATTTT
TRBV5-1,-,TRBJ2-7,-,CASSLASRGATYEQYF,TGCGCCAGCAGCTTGGCCTCGCGCGGGGCTACCTACGAGCAGTACTTC
TRBV27,-,TRBJ2-3,once,CASSLSPGVTDTQYF,TGTGCCAGCAGTTTATCGCCGGGGGTCACAGATACGCAGTATTTT
TRBV7-3,TRBD1,TRBJ2-7,-,CASSLPTGTGAYEQYF,TGTGCCAGCAGCTTACCAACCGGGACAGGGGCCTACGAGCAGTACTTC
TRBV11-3,-,TRBJ1-1,-,CASSLTGNTEAFF,TGTGCCAGCAGCTTGACAGGGAACACTGAAGCTTTCTTT
TRBV7-9,TRBD1,TRBJ2-1,-,CASSLTTGGDEQFF,TGTGCCAGCAGCCTTACGACAGGGGGCGATGAGCAGTTCTTC
TRBV7-2,-,TRBJ2-2,few,CASSLVPGWTGELFF,TGTGCCAGCAGCTTAGTCCCAGGATGGACCGGGGAGCTGTTTTTT
TRBV5-1,TRBD1,TRBJ2-1,-,CASSPGQGNYNEQFF,TGCGCCAGCAGCCCGGGACAGGGCAACTACAATGAGCAGTTCTTC